This TCR beta chain was captured in a study of T cell repertoires in cytomegalovirus infection. Study-level findings and limits: Cumulated frequencies of public TCR beta families served to identify carriers of CMV plus the relevant HLA.

The sample holds a few counts of this clonotype. No antigen is known for it. This CDR3 has 13 residues. Trimming pared 6 bases from V and 2 bases from J, leaving 10 bases between. The germline V gene encodes CDR1 SNHLY and CDR2 FYNNEI. One entry per CDR3 protein, called by TCRdb with MiXCR from the reads. The repertoire holds under 850,000 distinct CDR3 sequences, with under 40% as singletons. The gene calls are TRBV2 and TRBJ1-1; D is unclear. The sample was PBMCs. The receptor's source is a human donor in good health (CMV status not recorded). Some clones in this sample may be carry-over from other donors' samples. CDR3 in DNA: TGTGCCAGCAGCTATTCAGAAAACACTGAAGCTTTCTTT. As protein: CASSYSENTEAFF.